This entry concerns a single TCR beta chain. Here immunoSEQ multiplex PCR was the method, and the copy in TCRdb shows in-frame clones only, minus some. The table records a few hundred thousand clones, 85% to 90% of them present only once. This entry is derived from a study of blood T cell repertoires in COVID-19. Per germline, CDR1 SNHLY and CDR2 FYNNEI. V was pared by 7 bases and J by 1 base, with 13 bases between. The CDR3 has 14 amino acids. What was sequenced was peripheral blood. This sequence joins TRBV2 and TRBJ1-1; D might be TRBD1 (6 bases). This receptor was taken from a woman between 40 and 55 years old who had recovered from COVID-19. The CDR3 nucleotides are TGTGCCAGCAATACAGGGTGGGGGAACACTGAAGCTTTCTTT. This gives the protein CASNTGWGNTEAFF.